The entry below gives a single T cell receptor beta chain sequence along with its context. Its specificity is unknown. Profiling relied on immunoSEQ multiplex PCR, and the TCRdb table lists in-frame clones only, not all of them. The data show approximately 190,000 clones, 85% to 90% seen once. The data derive from a study of T cell responses to AZD1222 COVID-19 vaccine. Overall study findings and caveats: Variant regions that are unmutated are reportedly the target of nearly half of spike-specific TCRs. Among vaccine-associated CD4 TCRs, coverage spanned spike, with dominance at 160-218 and 743-854. Spike-specific TCR repertoires showed rising breadth and depth after two AZD1222 doses.

The clonotype was recovered from an adult in good health. Material: peripheral blood, obtained on day 0 of MenACWY control vaccination.

The CDR3 DNA is TGTGCCAGCAGCCACCCCTCGGGGTTGGAGACCCAGTACTTC. Translated, it gives CASSHPSGLETQYF. This rearrangement joins TRBV7-8 to TRBJ2-5, with D perhaps matching TRBD2 (5 bases). The germline gives CDR1 SGHVS, CDR2 FQNEAQ. Between the trimmed V and J ends, which lost 5 bases and 5 bases, there was a span of 15 bases. The CDR3 covers 14 residues.